The clone carrying this T cell receptor beta chain was seen repeatedly, ten times or more. This entry is derived from a study of molecular identifiers for immune sequencing clone quantification. TCRdb used MiXCR to reprocess the PCR reads, holding one entry per CDR3 protein. The sample consists of 550,000 to 750,000 distinct CDR3 sequences, 15% to 20% of them appearing once. The CDR3 is 15 residues long. Trimming removed 2 bases from V and 6 bases from J; junction bases left unmatched: 6. CDR1 is MGHRA, CDR2 YSYEKL, per germline. Sequenced: naive CD8+ T cells from blood, with Jurkat cell RNA spiked in. The sample's subset: FACS-sorted CD8+CD4-CCR7+CD45RA+ naive T cells. The rearrangement links TRBV4-1 to TRBJ2-5, with 10 nucleotides matching TRBD2. This TCR came from a human donor in good health. Some libraries in this study had Jurkat cell RNA spiked in. The CDR3 sequence is CASSQTGLAAKTQYF. The CDR3 DNA follows: TGCGCCAGCAGCCAAACCGGACTAGCGGCTAAGACCCAGTACTTC.